The 16 T cell receptor beta chains reported below all come from one sample, sequenced in a study of untreated major depressive disorder. Method: immunoSEQ multiplex PCR; TCRdb's copy keeps in-frame clones and lacks some. The repertoire holds over 20,000 clones, approximately 92% seen once, with 0.25% to 0.35% in the top ten. Sequencing was carried out using CD4+ T cells from PBMCs. These receptors came from a man aged 30-40 years in good health.

The chain combines TRBV7-8 with TRBJ2-1; 7 bases line up with TRBD2. Trimming cost V 5 bases and J 9 bases; bases outside gene matches: 10. The CDR3 totals 14 residues. Germline V gives CDR1 SGHVS, CDR2 FQNEAQ. The CDR3 here is CASSPRREGSEQFF. In nucleotides, the CDR3 is TGTGCCAGCAGCCCCAGGAGGGAGGGGAGTGAGCAGTTCTTC.

The V gene is TRBV5-1, the J gene TRBJ1-2; D is unresolved. The V end was cut by 4 bases, the J end by 4 bases, with 11 bases between. In germline, CDR1 is SGHRS, CDR2 YFSETQ. There are 13 residues in the CDR3. The CDR3 loop is CASSGTVGYGYTF. CDR3 sequence (DNA): TGCGCCAGCAGCGGCACCGTTGGCTATGGCTACACCTTC.

The CDR3 reads CASSGQGSANTGELFF. CDR3 DNA sequence: TGTGCCAGCAGTGGGCAGGGGTCCGCGAACACCGGGGAGCTGTTTTTT. The chain recombines TRBV2 with TRBJ2-2; D perhaps matches TRBD1 (6 bases). The germline V and J ends were trimmed by 4 bases and 0 bases, with 12 bases remaining between them. The CDR3 is 16 amino acids. Per germline, CDR1 SNHLY and CDR2 FYNNEI. Full variable domain (outside the CDR3, taken from reference TRBV2 and TRBJ2-2): EPEVTQTPSHQVTQMGQEVILRCVPISNHLYFYWYRQILGQKVEFLVSFYNNEISEKSEIFDDQFSVERPDGSNFTLKIRSTKLEDSAMYFCASSGQGSANTGELFFGEGSRLTVL.

The J gene is TRBJ2-1, the V gene TRBV9; D may be TRBD2 (7 bases). This CDR3 is 16 amino acids long. Germline CDR1 is SGDLS and CDR2 is YYNGEE. V lost 3 bases and J lost 0, with 13 bases in between. CDR3 amino acids: CASSGPAGASYNEQFF. The CDR3 DNA sequence: TGTGCCAGCAGCGGCCCGGCGGGGGCCTCCTACAATGAGCAGTTCTTC.

The rearrangement uses TRBV30 and TRBJ1-3, with no clear D. The CDR3 has 13 amino acids. Trimming shortened V by 2 bases and J by 1 base, and 6 bases separated the two germline ends. Germline CDR1 GTSNPN, CDR2 SVGIG (reference sequence). The CDR3 nucleotides read TGTGCCTGGAGTCAGCCGTCTGGAAACACCATATATTTT. This gives the protein CAWSQPSGNTIYF.

This rearrangement joins TRBV5-8 to TRBJ1-5; possible D gene TRBD1, 6 bases. The CDR3 runs to 15 residues. V dropped 2 bases and J dropped 1 base, with 10 bases sitting between them. CDR1 and CDR2 from the germline V gene are SGHTS and YDEGEE. CDR3 region: CASSFVQGSNQPQHF. The CDR3 nucleotides are TGTGCCAGCAGCTTTGTACAGGGAAGCAATCAGCCCCAGCATTTT.

The chain combines TRBV5-4 with TRBJ2-5; weak D call: TRBD1 (6 bases). V lost 3 bases and J 0 bases, leaving 9 bases between the germline ends. The CDR3 runs 14 residues. The germline V gene has CDR1 SGHNT and CDR2 YYREEE (reference sequence). CDR3: CASSSQGYQETQYF. CDR3 bases: TGTGCCAGCAGCTCCCAGGGGTACCAAGAGACCCAGTACTTC.

The V and J genes are TRBV12-5 and TRBJ1-2; D is uncertain. Germline CDR1 and CDR2: LGHNT and FRNRAP. The CDR3 has 13 residues. Trimming removed 6 bases from V and 8 bases from J, with 16 bases in between. Here the CDR3 reads CASGLDGREGYTF. The CDR3 bases are TGTGCTAGTGGCCTCGACGGAAGGGAAGGCTACACCTTC. Complete variable domain (other parts from reference TRBV12-5 and TRBJ1-2): DARVTQTPRHKVTEMGQEVTMRCQPILGHNTVFWYRQTMMQGLELLAYFRNRAPLDDSGMPKDRFSAEMPDATLATLKIQPSEPRDSAVYFCASGLDGREGYTFGSGTRLTVV.

Worth noting for this clone: The junction departs from germline at one end; a sequencing error may be responsible. The chain recombines TRBV6-6 with TRBJ2-2; TRBD2 matches 8 bases. The germline V gene encodes CDR1 MNHNY and CDR2 SVGAGI (reference sequence). The CDR3 extends over 15 amino acids. CDR3 residues: CASSNSPGGGGELFF. The CDR3 DNA reads TGTGCCAGCAGTAACTCACCCGGGGGGGGCGGGGAGCTGTTTTTT.

A single count supports this clone. The rearrangement joins TRBV5-8 to TRBJ1-3, with unresolved D. Trimming removed 6 bases from V and 13 bases from J, with 11 bases in between. From germline, CDR1 is SGHTS and CDR2 YDEGEE. The CDR3 has 10 amino acids. The CDR3 loop reads CASNGRHIYF. The DNA for the CDR3 is TGTGCCAGCAATGGCCGACATATATATTTT.

This clone occurred once. The chain has TRBV28 and TRBJ1-1, with a possible D match to TRBD1 (5 bases). Germline CDR1 reads MDHEN; CDR2 reads SYDVKM. This CDR3 has 12 amino acids. The V gene lost 6 bases and the J gene lost 5 bases, with 10 bases spanning the gap. The DNA for the CDR3 is TGTGCCAGCAGCATCCCAGGGACTGAAGCTTTCTTT. Translated: CASSIPGTEAFF.

The chain combines TRBV5-1 with TRBJ1-1; D is possibly TRBD1 (5 bases). The V gene lost 0 bases and the J gene lost 0 bases, with 12 bases spanning the gap. The CDR3 length is 16 residues. The germline gives CDR1 SGHRS, CDR2 YFSETQ. In DNA form, the CDR3 reads TGCGCCAGCAGCTTGGAAGGGGTTGGCGTGAACACTGAAGCTTTCTTT. Amino acids: CASSLEGVGVNTEAFF.

The CDR3 loop is CASSLGLTSGGSYNEQFF. DNA for the CDR3: TGTGCCAGCAGCTTGGGACTAACTAGCGGGGGCTCCTACAATGAGCAGTTCTTC. The chain is built from TRBV5-6 and TRBJ2-1; TRBD2 matches 11 bases. Germline-derived CDR1 and CDR2 are SGHDT and YYEEEE. The V gene end was trimmed by 0 bases and the J gene end by 0 bases; junction bases not matched to a gene: 5. CDR3 length: 18 residues.

The V gene is TRBV5-1, the J gene TRBJ2-5; 9 bases align to TRBD1. This CDR3 spans 13 amino acids. Germline values: CDR1 SGHRS, CDR2 YFSETQ. V gave up 4 bases and J gave up 6 bases; unmatched junction bases: 4. The CDR3 region has the DNA TGCGCCAGCAGCGAGGACAGGGGACAGACCCAGTACTTC. Amino acids: CASSEDRGQTQYF. Supplemented by reference TRBV5-1 and TRBJ2-5, the full variable domain reads KAGVTQTPRYLIKTRGQQVTLSCSPISGHRSVSWYQQTPGQGLQFLFEYFSETQRNKGNFPGRFSGRQFSNSRSEMNVSTLELGDSALYLCASSEDRGQTQYFGPGTRLLVL.

The chain combines TRBV2 with TRBJ1-4; D is undetermined. This CDR3 is built from 14 residues. The V gene lost 0 bases and the J gene lost 6 bases, with 8 bases spanning the gap. Germline V gene sequence: CDR1 SNHLY, CDR2 FYNNEI. The CDR3, as DNA: TGTGCCAGCAGTGAAGCCCCGTGGGATGAAAAACTGTTTTTT. Translation gives CASSEAPWDEKLFF.

V is TRBV7-2 and J is TRBJ1-2; no reliable D call. Germline V lookup: CDR1 SGHTA, CDR2 FQGNSA. This CDR3 region has 13 residues. Trimming removed 3 bases from V and 4 bases from J, with 9 bases in between. The CDR3 bases are TGTGCCAGCAGCTTTGCCAGTTCCTATGGCTACACCTTC. Translating it yields CASSFASSYGYTF. The entire variable domain, with the rest obtained from reference TRBV7-2 and TRBJ1-2, is as follows: GAGVSQSPSNKVTEKGKDVELRCDPISGHTALYWYRQSLGQGLEFLIYFQGNSAPDKSGLPSDRFSAERTGGSVSTLTIQRTQQEDSAVYLCASSFASSYGYTFGSGTRLTVV.